The rows below give T cell receptor beta chains drawn from one sample of a study of CD39 and CD103 CD8 tumor-infiltrating T cells. Clones were sequenced by immunoSEQ multiplex PCR, and TCRdb holds only the in-frame ones, with some missing. The sample includes about 4,600 clones, 65% to 85% of them seen just once. Material: CD8+ T cells sorted from blood. The receptors derive from a human donor with head and neck squamous cell carcinoma. Each CDR3 is given with its conserved first and last residue.

length: 14; J: TRBJ1-5; V: TRBV28; CDR3: CASSQRGGWQPQHF
length: 15; J: TRBJ2-5; V: TRBV2; CDR3: CASSDWSSGYETQYF
length: 10; J: TRBJ1-1; V: TRBV29-1; CDR3: CSVWSTEAFF
length: 14; J: TRBJ1-2; V: TRBV7-2; CDR3: CASSLPGTAYGYTF
length: 12; J: TRBJ2-1; V: TRBV27; CDR3: CASSLLGDEQFF
length: 17; J: TRBJ2-5; V: TRBV10-2; CDR3: CASSDPGRLAGEKTQYF
length: 16; J: TRBJ1-1; V: TRBV4-3; CDR3: CASSQESSGFYAEAFF
length: 19; J: TRBJ2-2; V: TRBV4-1; CDR3: CASSQESLGEGPNTGELFF
length: 14; J: TRBJ2-7; V: TRBV27; CDR3: CASSLRTGGHEQYF
length: 16; J: TRBJ2-7; V: TRBV4-2; CDR3: CASSQDTGDSSYEQYF
length: 19; J: TRBJ2-3; V: TRBV11-2; CDR3: CASSLRKPSGGSSTDTQYF
length: 14; J: TRBJ1-1; V: TRBV27; CDR3: CASRRTGPLTEAFF
length: 13; J: TRBJ2-3; V: TRBV7-7; CDR3: CASSLAGRHTQYF
length: 15; J: TRBJ1-6; V: TRBV28; CDR3: CASLLGEAANSPLHF
length: 15; J: TRBJ2-1; V: TRBV27; CDR3: CASALSGTVYNEQFF
length: 14; J: TRBJ2-5; V: TRBV19; CDR3: CASSIRQGIETQYF
length: 14; J: TRBJ1-2; V: TRBV5-6; CDR3: CASRFQGARVGYTF
length: 17; J: TRBJ2-3; V: TRBV7-9; CDR3: CASTQGLAGGGADTQYF
length: 13; J: TRBJ1-1; V: TRBV30; CDR3: CAWETGMGTEAFF
length: 16; J: TRBJ1-1; V: TRBV19; CDR3: CASSPRQGARNTEAFF
length: 15; J: TRBJ1-2; V: TRBV7-2; CDR3: CASSQRRVRHYGYTF
length: 13; J: TRBJ1-2; V: TRBV29-1; CDR3: CSVEGAGYDGYTF
length: 15; J: TRBJ2-2; V: TRBV11-3; CDR3: CASSSYRGSTGELFF
length: 14; J: TRBJ2-7; V: TRBV6-1; CDR3: CASSGGVNSYEQYF
length: 14; J: TRBJ2-3; V: TRBV19; CDR3: CASSHQGAADTQYF
length: 15; J: TRBJ2-3; V: TRBV6-1; CDR3: CASSEPAGGTDTQYF
length: 17; J: TRBJ2-3; V: TRBV4-3; CDR3: CASSQGVEDWVTDTQYF
length: 14; J: TRBJ2-2; V: TRBV4-3; CDR3: CASSQVLGASGLFF
length: 14; J: TRBJ1-1; V: TRBV19; CDR3: CASSIGEGSTEAFF
length: 13; J: TRBJ1-1; V: TRBV7-9; CDR3: CASIAPRNTEAFF
length: 15; J: TRBJ2-1; V: TRBV7-9; CDR3: CASSLPRGGYNEQFF
length: 13; J: TRBJ1-4; V: TRBV7-9; CDR3: CASSLWTGEKLFF
length: 15; J: TRBJ1-5; V: TRBV11-3; CDR3: CASSLVLYSNQPQHF
length: 15; J: TRBJ2-1; V: TRBV10-3; CDR3: CAISEPGGSYNEQFF
length: 15; J: TRBJ1-2; V: TRBV30; CDR3: CAWSEEETGFYGYTF
length: 15; J: TRBJ1-1; V: TRBV7-9; CDR3: CASSLEGGRGTEAFF
length: 13; J: TRBJ1-4; V: TRBV30; CDR3: CAWRRQGGEKLFF
length: 14; J: TRBJ2-5; V: TRBV7-9; CDR3: CASSLVTGLETQYF
length: 13; J: TRBJ2-1; V: TRBV9; CDR3: CASSVGQYNEQFF
length: 12; J: TRBJ2-7; V: TRBV30; CDR3: CAWSRVSYEQYF
length: 16; J: TRBJ2-1; V: TRBV19; CDR3: CASSISTGGVYNEQFF
length: 16; J: TRBJ2-2; V: TRBV30; CDR3: CAWSVGAVFGAGELFF
length: 14; J: TRBJ2-2; V: TRBV10-2; CDR3: CASSDQGGTGELFF
length: 13; J: TRBJ2-1; V: TRBV6-4; CDR3: CASSDSIGDEQFF
length: 15; J: TRBJ1-1; V: TRBV4-3; CDR3: CASSQEGLLNTEAFF
length: 14; J: TRBJ1-1; V: TRBV5-4; CDR3: CASSLGTGYTEAFF
length: 14; J: TRBJ2-1; V: TRBV6-5; CDR3: CASSYAGRFNEQFF
length: 16; J: TRBJ1-2; V: TRBV2; CDR3: CASSDVGQARYYGYTF
length: 14; J: TRBJ1-6; V: TRBV6-5; CDR3: CASTTDSLPPPLHF
length: 14; J: TRBJ2-1; V: TRBV30; CDR3: CAWSVSGGFDEQFF
length: 15; J: TRBJ2-7; V: TRBV4-3; CDR3: CASSLERTGPYEQYF
length: 14; J: TRBJ2-5; V: TRBV6-5; CDR3: CASRWAGGQETQYF
length: 14; J: TRBJ1-5; V: TRBV30; CDR3: CAWSRGQGLQPQHF
length: 12; J: TRBJ2-1; V: TRBV6-5; CDR3: CASRTGYNEQFF
length: 14; J: TRBJ2-7; V: TRBV19; CDR3: CASKPDRDRYEQYF